One and the same sample provided the 26 T cell receptor beta chains below, sequenced in a study of T cell repertoires in cytomegalovirus infection. TCRdb re-called the reads through MiXCR, storing one row per CDR3 protein. Counted here are some 220,000 distinct CDR3 sequences, more than 9% occurring once; the ten biggest clones make up under 2%. Sequenced material: PBMCs. Receptors were obtained from a human donor in good health (CMV status not recorded). Some clones in this sample may be carry-over from other donors' samples.

This clonotype was seen many times. This chain uses TRBV19 with TRBJ2-7; 13 bases are a match to TRBD2. V shed 3 bases, J shed 7 bases, and the junction held 12 bases outside the gene matches. The V gene's germline CDR1 is LNHDA and CDR2 SQIVND (reference sequence). The CDR3 is 17 residues long. The CDR3 here is CASSIPKLAGGPGEQYF. The DNA of the CDR3 is TGTGCCAGTAGTATTCCGAAACTAGCGGGAGGGCCGGGTGAGCAGTACTTC.

Only a few counts were recorded for this clonotype. This sequence joins TRBV5-1 and TRBJ2-1; D not certain. Germline assignment: CDR1 SGHRS and CDR2 YFSETQ. The CDR3 runs 12 residues. The V and J ends lost 1 base and 10 bases respectively, with 9 bases between them. In DNA, the CDR3 is TGCGCCAGCAGCTTGAGTCTTGAGGAGCAGTTCTTC. As protein: CASSLSLEEQFF.

This clonotype was seen repeatedly, ten times or more. V is TRBV7-2 and J is TRBJ2-1, with 13 bases identical to TRBD2. This CDR3 comprises 15 residues. The V and J ends lost 5 bases and 4 bases, in that order; junction bases with no gene match: 2. From germline, CDR1 is SGHTA and CDR2 FQGNSA. CDR3 region: CASSPTSGGYNEQFF. CDR3 coding DNA: TGTGCCAGCAGCCCGACTAGCGGGGGGTACAATGAGCAGTTCTTC.

Many counts were recorded for this clonotype. The V and J genes are TRBV6-6 and TRBJ2-7; 9 nucleotides match TRBD2. The ends lost 6 bases at V and 2 bases at J; junction bases unmatched: 5. The V gene's germline CDR1 is MNHNY and CDR2 SVGAGI (reference sequence). The CDR3 totals 14 residues. CDR3 in amino acids: CASRTGGGAYEQYF. CDR3 in DNA: TGTGCCAGCAGGACCGGCGGGGGGGCCTACGAGCAGTACTTC.

The chain employs TRBV5-5 and TRBJ2-1; tentatively, D is TRBD1 (5 bases). Germline CDR1 reads SGHKS; CDR2 reads YYEKEE (reference sequence). The ends were cut back, 5 bases at V and 3 bases at J, with 30 bases in the middle. The CDR3 length is 20 residues. DNA for the CDR3: TGTGCCAGCAGTAACCCTCTTTTGGTGGGGCTCCCTGATATCTACAATGAGCAGTTCTTC. Translating it yields CASSNPLLVGLPDIYNEQFF.

This clonotype was seen a handful of times. The chain joins TRBV11-2 to TRBJ1-2; D possibly corresponds to TRBD1 (5 bases). Germline V lookup: CDR1 SGHAT, CDR2 FQNNGV. Trimming removed 1 base from V and 7 bases from J, with 10 bases in between. The CDR3 runs to 13 residues. In DNA form, the CDR3 reads TGTGCCAGCAGCTTAGGGGCAGGGACTGGCTACACCTTC. It encodes CASSLGAGTGYTF.

This clonotype was detected only a few times. This CDR3 is CASSLVHMDTEAFF. CDR3 nucleotide sequence: TGTGCCAGCAGCTTGGTCCACATGGACACTGAAGCTTTCTTT. V usage is TRBV5-4 and J usage is TRBJ1-1; unclear D gene. Germline V lookup: CDR1 SGHNT, CDR2 YYREEE (reference sequence). V lost 0 bases and J 3 bases, leaving 9 bases between the germline ends. The CDR3 spans 14 residues.

Of note for this clonotype: A much bigger clone sits one base away, suggesting this may be a read error. This chain uses TRBV5-1 with TRBJ2-7; 10 bases align to TRBD1. The CDR3 length is 15 residues. Germline V gene data show CDR1 as SGHRS and CDR2 as YFSETQ. The CDR3 region has the DNA TGCACCAGCAGCTCCAGACAGGGGGCATTGAACGAGCAGTACTTC. It is translated as CTSSSRQGALNEQYF.

This clonotype has a handful of counts. The chain is built from TRBV2 and TRBJ2-3; 8 bases map to TRBD2. V lost 10 bases to trimming and J lost 1 base; unmatched junction nucleotides: 4. CDR1 SNHLY and CDR2 FYNNEI come from the germline V gene. CDR3 length: 13 residues. Here the CDR3 reads CATRRGGTDTQYF. The DNA for the CDR3 is TGTGCCACCCGGCGGGGGGGCACAGATACGCAGTATTTT.

A note on this clonotype: A much larger clone differs from this one at a single base, so this may be a read error. This chain joins TRBV7-6 and TRBJ1-1, with a weak D call TRBD1 (6 bases). The CDR3 spans 13 residues. V shed 3 bases and J shed 5 bases, with 10 bases lying between them. From germline, CDR1 is SGHVS and CDR2 FNYEAQ. DNA for the CDR3: TGTGCCAGCAGCTTTGGGGGCAGTACTGAAGCTTTCTTT. Translating it yields CASSFGGSTEAFF.

This chain links TRBV5-6 with TRBJ2-7, with 8 bases lining up with TRBD2. J was trimmed by 0 bases and V by 4 bases; bases with no gene match: 9. CDR3 length: 16 amino acids. CDR1 is SGHDT and CDR2 is YYEEEE in the germline V gene. CDR3 nucleotide sequence: TGTGCCAGCAGCAGGTCGTTTAGCGGGGACTCCTACGAGCAGTACTTC. Protein sequence: CASSRSFSGDSYEQYF.

This clonotype was seen more than once but under ten times. This sequence joins TRBV20-1 and TRBJ1-4, with a weak D call TRBD1 (5 bases). The V gene lost 6 bases and the J gene lost 0 bases, with 8 bases spanning the gap. This CDR3 is built from 13 residues. CDR1 and CDR2 from the germline V gene are DFQATT and SNEGSKA (reference sequence). CDR3 loop: CSADTTTNEKLFF. In DNA, the CDR3 is TGCAGTGCGGACACAACAACTAATGAAAAACTGTTTTTT.

On this clonotype itself: This may come from a read error, since a much larger clone is one base off. The chain employs TRBV6-2 or TRBV6-3 and TRBJ2-7; 9 positions match TRBD2. After removal of 5 bases from V and 2 bases from J, the junction contained 4 bases not matched to a gene. CDR3 length: 14 amino acids. Per the germline V gene, CDR1 is MNHEY and CDR2 is SVGEGT. In nucleotides, the CDR3 is TGTGCCAGCAGTCGGACTAGCGTGACCTACGAGCAGTACTTC. Encoded protein: CASSRTSVTYEQYF.

This clonotype turned up a few times. The chain joins TRBV18 to TRBJ2-5, with D possibly being TRBD1 (6 bases). Trimming stripped 3 bases from V and 4 bases from J, with 12 bases between. Germline V gene lookup returns CDR1 KGHSH and CDR2 LQKENI. The CDR3 loop spans 14 amino acids. In DNA form, the CDR3 reads TGTGCCAGCTCACCTGCGGTACAGGGAGAGACCCAGTACTTC. Its protein is CASSPAVQGETQYF.

There are many counts of this clonotype. The V gene is TRBV7-2, the J gene TRBJ2-7; D possibly matches TRBD1 or TRBD2 (5 bases each). Germline assignment: CDR1 SGHTA and CDR2 FQGNSA. V dropped 3 bases and J dropped 4 bases, with 13 bases sitting between them. CDR3 size: 14 residues. CDR3 DNA: TGTGCCAGCAGCTTTGGGGGAAACAGATACGAGCAGTACTTC. Its protein product is CASSFGGNRYEQYF.

The chain joins TRBV20-1 to TRBJ2-6; 7 positions agree with TRBD1. Germline V gene sequence: CDR1 DFQATT, CDR2 SNEGSKA (reference sequence). This CDR3 is built from 15 residues. Trimming cost V 1 base and J 4 bases; bases outside gene matches: 4. The CDR3 spells CSARGQGTGANVLTF. In nucleotides, the CDR3 is TGCAGTGCTAGAGGACAGGGTACCGGGGCCAACGTCCTGACTTTC.

The chain links TRBV19 to TRBJ1-5, with TRBD1 as a possible D gene (5 bases). The CDR3 covers 15 residues. Trimming stripped 7 bases from V and 1 base from J, with 14 bases between. Germline loops: CDR1 LNHDA, CDR2 SQIVND (reference sequence). CDR3 in amino acids: CASTLAGRSNQPQHF. The CDR3 coding sequence is TGTGCCAGTACCCTAGCAGGGAGGAGCAATCAGCCCCAGCATTTT.

This clonotype has just a few counts. The gene calls are TRBV7-2 and TRBJ2-5; TRBD1 matches at 10 bases. Per germline, CDR1 SGHTA and CDR2 FQGNSA. Trimming removed 1 base from V and 1 base from J; junction bases left unmatched: 6. This CDR3 region has 17 residues. The CDR3 nucleotides are TGTGCCAGCAGCTTAGTTCTGACAGGGGGCTCCCAAGAGACCCAGTACTTC. It codes for CASSLVLTGGSQETQYF.

This clonotype was seen more than once but under ten times. The chain links TRBV2 to TRBJ2-3; tentative D call: TRBD2 (5 bases). Trimming removed 11 bases at V and 7 bases at J, with 19 bases between. In germline, CDR1 is SNHLY, CDR2 FYNNEI. The CDR3 has 13 amino acids. The chain's CDR3 is CAGYYLRDHTQYF. For the CDR3, the DNA is TGTGCCGGGTACTATCTCCGGGATCATACGCAGTATTTT.

This clonotype was counted at least ten times. V and J are TRBV7-3 and TRBJ1-6; D may be TRBD1 (5 bases). The CDR3 consists of 15 residues. V lost 0 bases to trimming and J lost 8 bases, with 11 bases between them. The V gene's germline CDR1 is SGHTA and CDR2 FQGTGA. This CDR3 is CASSLTGARDSPLHF. CDR3 coding DNA: TGTGCCAGCAGCTTAACCGGGGCGCGGGATTCACCCCTCCACTTT.

The chain joins TRBV6-8 to TRBJ1-6; D is uncertain. Germline CDR1 MNHGY, CDR2 SAAAGT. This CDR3 is built from 15 residues. V lost 0 bases, J lost 8 bases, and 11 bases lay in between. CDR3: CASSYSRRADSPLHF. CDR3 sequence (DNA): TGTGCCAGCAGTTACTCGCGACGGGCGGATTCACCCCTCCACTTT.

The J gene is TRBJ2-7, the V gene TRBV20-1; D possibly corresponds to TRBD2 (5 bases). From germline, CDR1 is DFQATT and CDR2 SNEGSKA (reference sequence). CDR3 length equals 12 residues. Trimming left V 3 bases short and J 4 bases short, with 10 bases between. CDR3 bases: TGCAGTGCTAGCTCTAGCCGGTACGAGCAGTACTTC. It encodes CSASSSRYEQYF.

This clonotype was seen more than once but under ten times. The chain joins TRBV20-1 to TRBJ1-1; TRBD1 might be the D (5 bases). The CDR3 sequence is 13 residues long. Germline CDR1 reads DFQATT; CDR2 reads SNEGSKA (reference sequence). V shed 6 bases and J shed 5 bases, with 16 bases lying between them. This CDR3 reads CSATSIGGTEAFF. The CDR3 bases are TGCAGTGCCACATCCATCGGGGGGACTGAAGCTTTCTTT.

In its sample, this clonotype was seen a few times. This chain links TRBV15 with TRBJ2-7, with 9 bases that match TRBD2. The CDR3 covers 14 residues. Germline V lookup: CDR1 LNHNV, CDR2 YYDKDF (reference sequence). Trimming removed 5 bases from V and 3 bases from J; junction bases left unmatched: 5. The CDR3 region has the DNA TGTGCCACCAGCCGTGGTAGCGGGGGCTACGAGCAGTACTTC. Its translation is CATSRGSGGYEQYF.

Ten or more counts support this clonotype. The gene calls are TRBV7-2 and TRBJ2-7; a possible D gene is TRBD1 (5 bases). Trimming took off 5 bases at V and 7 bases at J, with 9 bases between the two ends. The CDR3 has 11 amino acids. Germline V gene sequence: CDR1 SGHTA, CDR2 FQGNSA. CDR3 coding DNA: TGTGCCAGCAGCCAGGGATGGGAGCAGTACTTC. Amino acids: CASSQGWEQYF.

Many counts were recorded for this clonotype. The chain employs TRBV7-9 and TRBJ1-3; D is undetermined. Germline V CDR1 and CDR2: SEHNR, FQNEAQ (reference sequence). Trimming took 5 bases from V and 0 from J, leaving 14 bases between them. The CDR3 loop spans 16 amino acids. DNA for the CDR3: TGTGCCAGCAGCCGGAGGGCCCAAGCCTCTGGAAACACCATATATTTT. Translating it yields CASSRRAQASGNTIYF.